Sequencing of this T cell receptor (beta chain) was carried out in a study of T-cell reconstitution after alpha-beta-depleted transplantation in children. The library targeted TCRbeta and was prepared with unique molecular identifiers. TCRdb used MiXCR to reprocess the PCR reads, holding one entry per CDR3 protein. The sample contains over 150,000 distinct CDR3 sequences, roughly 15% of which appear only once. This clonotype was picked up many times. This specimen consisted of PBMCs from the stem cell graft donor, obtained from the stem cell graft. The TCR originated in a human donor who donated a stem cell graft to a child with acute lymphoblastic leukemia.

The CDR3 protein is CASRNFRDMNTEAFF. CDR3 in DNA: TGTGCCAGCAGGAATTTCAGAGATATGAACACTGAAGCTTTCTTT. V gene TRBV7-9 combines with J gene TRBJ1-1, with D unresolved. The V and J ends lost 6 bases and 0 bases respectively, with 14 bases between them. CDR3 size: 15 residues. Germline loops: CDR1 SEHNR, CDR2 FQNEAQ (reference sequence).